The rows below give T cell receptor beta chains drawn from one sample of a study of T cell responses to AZD1222 COVID-19 vaccine. Assay: immunoSEQ multiplex PCR; the TCRdb copy retains only in-frame clones and omits some. The profile shows over 150,000 clones, roughly 93% of them singletons. The sequencing used peripheral blood, collected 28 days after the second dose of the MenACWY control vaccine. The source is an adult who received the MenACWY meningococcal vaccine as a control. CDR3s include the opening cysteine and the closing phenylalanine or tryptophan. The D gene is left open where the match is weak. Clone sizes are given selectively: once, few, many, or a class where the clone is expanded.

J gene: TRBJ1-5; clone size: -; V gene: TRBV30; D gene: TRBD1; CDR3 DNA: TGTGCCTGGAGCCGGACAGGTGGTCAGCCCCAGCATTTT; CDR3 protein: CAWSRTGGQPQHF
J gene: TRBJ1-5; clone size: -; V gene: TRBV28; D gene: -; CDR3 DNA: TGTGCCAGCAGGGGGACTGGGCAGCCCCAGCATTTT; CDR3 protein: CASRGTGQPQHF
J gene: TRBJ2-3; clone size: -; V gene: TRBV7-9; D gene: TRBD2; CDR3 DNA: TGTGCCAGCAGTCAGCTAGCGGTATTCACAGATACGCAGTATTTT; CDR3 protein: CASSQLAVFTDTQYF
J gene: TRBJ2-2; clone size: -; V gene: TRBV5-4; D gene: TRBD2; CDR3 DNA: TGTGCCAGCAGCTTGGAGCGGGGGGGCACCGGGGAGCTGTTTTTT; CDR3 protein: CASSLERGGTGELFF
J gene: TRBJ1-4; clone size: -; V gene: TRBV19; D gene: TRBD1; CDR3 DNA: TGTGCCAGTAGTATGGACAGGGCACCTAATGAAAAACTGTTTTTT; CDR3 protein: CASSMDRAPNEKLFF
J gene: TRBJ2-3; clone size: -; V gene: TRBV2; D gene: -; CDR3 DNA: TGTGCCAGCCGGGGCGGGGTTAGCACAGATACGCAGTATTTT; CDR3 protein: CASRGGVSTDTQYF
J gene: TRBJ2-7; clone size: -; V gene: TRBV6-5; D gene: TRBD1; CDR3 DNA: TGTGCCAGCAGCCTGACCTACAGGGGGCCTTACGAGCAGTACTTC; CDR3 protein: CASSLTYRGPYEQYF
J gene: TRBJ1-1; clone size: -; V gene: TRBV7-9; D gene: TRBD1; CDR3 DNA: TGTGCCAGCAGCTACGGGACAGGGAAGGCTTTCTTT; CDR3 protein: CASSYGTGKAFF
J gene: TRBJ1-2; clone size: -; V gene: TRBV5-8; D gene: -; CDR3 DNA: TGTGCCAGCAGCTTTGAGGGAGCAAATGGTGGCTACACCTTC; CDR3 protein: CASSFEGANGGYTF
J gene: TRBJ2-5; clone size: -; V gene: TRBV11-3; D gene: TRBD2; CDR3 DNA: TGTGCCAGCAGCTCTAGCGGGGCCTCGCAAGAGACCCAGTACTTC; CDR3 protein: CASSSSGASQETQYF
J gene: TRBJ1-5; clone size: -; V gene: TRBV30; D gene: -; CDR3 DNA: TGTGCCGCTTCGCCCGATAGCAATCAGCCCCAGCATTTT; CDR3 protein: CAASPDSNQPQHF
J gene: TRBJ2-2; clone size: -; V gene: TRBV4-1; D gene: -; CDR3 DNA: TGCGCCAGCAGCCAAGATCATCGGGGGACCGGGGAGCTGTTTTTT; CDR3 protein: CASSQDHRGTGELFF
J gene: TRBJ1-5; clone size: -; V gene: TRBV6-2/TRBV6-3; D gene: TRBD1; CDR3 DNA: TGTGCCAGCAGTTACTCCCAGGGGGGACAGCCCCAGCATTTT; CDR3 protein: CASSYSQGGQPQHF
J gene: TRBJ1-1; clone size: -; V gene: TRBV6-5; D gene: -; CDR3 DNA: TGTGCCAGCACCCTTAACAGGGTGACGAACACTGAAGCTTTCTTT; CDR3 protein: CASTLNRVTNTEAFF
J gene: TRBJ1-2; clone size: -; V gene: TRBV6-5; D gene: -; CDR3 DNA: TGTGCCAGCAGTTACTCCGGACGGCCCAGGGGCTACTACACCTTC; CDR3 protein: CASSYSGRPRGYYTF
J gene: TRBJ2-2; clone size: -; V gene: TRBV7-3; D gene: TRBD2; CDR3 DNA: TGTGCCAGCAGCCCCGGGGTAGCGGGGTACTACACCGGGGAGCTGTTTTTT; CDR3 protein: CASSPGVAGYYTGELFF
J gene: TRBJ1-2; clone size: -; V gene: TRBV30; D gene: TRBD1; CDR3 DNA: TGTGCCGGACAGGGGGCAAGCTATGGCTACACCTTC; CDR3 protein: CAGQGASYGYTF
J gene: TRBJ1-4; clone size: -; V gene: TRBV6-5; D gene: -; CDR3 DNA: TGTGCCAGCAGTTACAGGCAGGGTAGTGAAAAACTGTTTTTT; CDR3 protein: CASSYRQGSEKLFF
J gene: TRBJ2-5; clone size: -; V gene: TRBV19; D gene: TRBD2; CDR3 DNA: TGTGCCAGTACCCCAAATTCGGGGGGCCAAGAGACCCAGTACTTC; CDR3 protein: CASTPNSGGQETQYF
J gene: TRBJ2-2; clone size: -; V gene: TRBV6-5; D gene: TRBD2; CDR3 DNA: TGTGCCAGCAGACCGAGCGGGGGGTACACCGGGGAGCTGTTTTTT; CDR3 protein: CASRPSGGYTGELFF
J gene: TRBJ1-5; clone size: -; V gene: TRBV7-8; D gene: -; CDR3 DNA: TGTGCCAGCAGCTCCGAGGGAGTCTATAGCAATCAGCCCCAGCATTTT; CDR3 protein: CASSSEGVYSNQPQHF
J gene: TRBJ2-2; clone size: -; V gene: TRBV7-7; D gene: TRBD1; CDR3 DNA: TGTGCTAGCAGCTCCACAGGGGTGGGCACCGGGGAGCTGTTTTTT; CDR3 protein: CASSSTGVGTGELFF
J gene: TRBJ1-5; clone size: -; V gene: TRBV7-2; D gene: -; CDR3 DNA: TGTGCCAGCAGCCCCGGGCCCTATAGCAATCAGCCCCAGCATTTT; CDR3 protein: CASSPGPYSNQPQHF
J gene: TRBJ1-6; clone size: -; V gene: TRBV7-2; D gene: -; CDR3 DNA: TGTGCCAGCAGCCCTCTCGCCACAGGGTTGGGATCACCCCTCCACTTT; CDR3 protein: CASSPLATGLGSPLHF
J gene: TRBJ2-5; clone size: -; V gene: TRBV9; D gene: -; CDR3 DNA: TGTGCCAGCAGCGTAGATAGGGGTCAAGAGACCCAGTACTTC; CDR3 protein: CASSVDRGQETQYF
J gene: TRBJ2-1; clone size: -; V gene: TRBV3-1/TRBV3-2; D gene: -; CDR3 DNA: TGTGCCAGCAGCCCATTGGGGTACAGGCCCAATGTAAACAATGAGCAGTTCTTC; CDR3 protein: CASSPLGYRPNVNNEQFF
J gene: TRBJ1-2; clone size: -; V gene: TRBV12-3/TRBV12-4; D gene: TRBD1; CDR3 DNA: TGTGCCAGCAGTCCCGACAGGGCCTATGGCTACACCTTC; CDR3 protein: CASSPDRAYGYTF
J gene: TRBJ1-5; clone size: -; V gene: TRBV6-2/TRBV6-3; D gene: -; CDR3 DNA: TGTGCCAGCAGTTCCCAGGGGTCGGGCAATCAGCCCCAGCATTTT; CDR3 protein: CASSSQGSGNQPQHF
J gene: TRBJ1-1; clone size: once; V gene: TRBV6-5; D gene: -; CDR3 DNA: TGTGCCAGCAGTTACGAGGGACGCCCGCATGAAGCTTTCTTT; CDR3 protein: CASSYEGRPHEAFF
J gene: TRBJ1-1; clone size: -; V gene: TRBV5-1; D gene: -; CDR3 DNA: TGCGCCAGCAGCTTGGCCGGAGAGGGCTACACTGAAGCTTTCTTT; CDR3 protein: CASSLAGEGYTEAFF
J gene: TRBJ2-7; clone size: -; V gene: TRBV7-2; D gene: TRBD1; CDR3 DNA: TGTGCCAGCACTTTAGGGGGGACAGGATTAGGCGAGCAGTACTTC; CDR3 protein: CASTLGGTGLGEQYF
J gene: TRBJ2-2; clone size: -; V gene: TRBV3-1/TRBV3-2; D gene: TRBD2; CDR3 DNA: TGTGCCAGCAGCCAAGGGGGAGCGGGGGATGGCGGGGAGCTGTTTTTT; CDR3 protein: CASSQGGAGDGGELFF
J gene: TRBJ1-5; clone size: once; V gene: TRBV15; D gene: TRBD1; CDR3 DNA: TGTGCCACCAGAATCGGGACAGCCTACAATCAGCCCCAGCATTTT; CDR3 protein: CATRIGTAYNQPQHF
J gene: TRBJ2-5; clone size: -; V gene: TRBV6-2/TRBV6-3; D gene: TRBD1; CDR3 DNA: TGTGCCAGCAGCATCAGACAGGGTGAGACCCAGTACTTC; CDR3 protein: CASSIRQGETQYF
J gene: TRBJ1-6; clone size: -; V gene: TRBV28; D gene: TRBD1; CDR3 DNA: TGTGCCAGCAGCCGCCCCGGGGGACAGAATAATTCACCCCTCCACTTT; CDR3 protein: CASSRPGGQNNSPLHF
J gene: TRBJ2-7; clone size: -; V gene: TRBV6-1; D gene: TRBD2; CDR3 DNA: TGTGCCAGCAGTGGAGGACTAGCGGGATCTTCGGGTGAGCAGTACTTC; CDR3 protein: CASSGGLAGSSGEQYF
J gene: TRBJ1-6; clone size: -; V gene: TRBV3-1/TRBV3-2; D gene: -; CDR3 DNA: TGTGCCAGCAGCCAGGACACCAGATTTGGTAATTCACCCCTCCACTTT; CDR3 protein: CASSQDTRFGNSPLHF
J gene: TRBJ1-5; clone size: once; V gene: TRBV27; D gene: -; CDR3 DNA: TGTGCCAGCAGGGAGAGAGGGCAGCCCCAGCATTTT; CDR3 protein: CASRERGQPQHF
J gene: TRBJ1-6; clone size: once; V gene: TRBV24-1; D gene: -; CDR3 DNA: TGTGCCACCAGTGATACCAGGCCAAATTCACCCCTCCACTTT; CDR3 protein: CATSDTRPNSPLHF
J gene: TRBJ2-3; clone size: -; V gene: TRBV6-6; D gene: TRBD1; CDR3 DNA: TGTGCCAGCAGGACAGGGGTTTCACCTACAGATACGCAGTATTTT; CDR3 protein: CASRTGVSPTDTQYF
J gene: TRBJ2-7; clone size: once; V gene: TRBV7-2; D gene: -; CDR3 DNA: TGTGCCAGCAGCTACTGGGGGAGCTCCTACGAGCAGTACTTC; CDR3 protein: CASSYWGSSYEQYF
J gene: TRBJ1-2; clone size: -; V gene: TRBV4-1; D gene: -; CDR3 DNA: TGCGCCAGCAGCCAAGATTATGCGGGATTTAACTATGGCTACACCTTC; CDR3 protein: CASSQDYAGFNYGYTF
J gene: TRBJ1-2; clone size: once; V gene: TRBV4-1; D gene: -; CDR3 DNA: TGCGCCAGCAGCCAACGGGACGGAACCTACTATGGCTACACCTTC; CDR3 protein: CASSQRDGTYYGYTF
J gene: TRBJ1-2; clone size: -; V gene: TRBV18; D gene: -; CDR3 DNA: TGTGCCAGCTCCCAATTCGAGGGCCTCTATGGCTACACCTTC; CDR3 protein: CASSQFEGLYGYTF
J gene: TRBJ1-5; clone size: -; V gene: TRBV5-5; D gene: -; CDR3 DNA: TGTGCCAGCAGCACTGGGACCCTGAGCAATCAGCCCCAGCATTTT; CDR3 protein: CASSTGTLSNQPQHF
J gene: TRBJ2-7; clone size: -; V gene: TRBV10-2; D gene: TRBD1; CDR3 DNA: TGCGCCAGCAGGCCGGGACAGGGGGCGTCCTACGAGCAGTACTTC; CDR3 protein: CASRPGQGASYEQYF
J gene: TRBJ2-1; clone size: -; V gene: TRBV5-1; D gene: -; CDR3 DNA: TGCGCCAGCAGCTTGGTGACAGCGAGCTCCTACAATGAGCAGTTCTTC; CDR3 protein: CASSLVTASSYNEQFF
J gene: TRBJ1-2; clone size: -; V gene: TRBV5-1; D gene: TRBD1; CDR3 DNA: TGCGCCAGCAGCTTGGATGGGACAGGGGGCTTCAGCTACACCTTC; CDR3 protein: CASSLDGTGGFSYTF
J gene: TRBJ1-3; clone size: -; V gene: TRBV9; D gene: -; CDR3 DNA: TGTGCCAGCAGCGTAGCACAGGGCCCTCCAACTGGAAACACCATATATTTT; CDR3 protein: CASSVAQGPPTGNTIYF
J gene: TRBJ2-7; clone size: -; V gene: TRBV30; D gene: TRBD1; CDR3 DNA: TGTGCCTGGGGACAGGGGGCGAACGACGAGCAGTACTTC; CDR3 protein: CAWGQGANDEQYF
J gene: TRBJ1-1; clone size: -; V gene: TRBV29-1; D gene: -; CDR3 DNA: TGCAGCGTTGAACGTCAGGGAGAAACTGAAGCTTTCTTT; CDR3 protein: CSVERQGETEAFF
J gene: TRBJ2-3; clone size: -; V gene: TRBV12-3/TRBV12-4; D gene: -; CDR3 DNA: TGTGCCAGCAGTTTAGAGATGCCAGATACGCAGTATTTT; CDR3 protein: CASSLEMPDTQYF
J gene: TRBJ1-2; clone size: -; V gene: TRBV27; D gene: -; CDR3 DNA: TGTGCCAGCTACAGGGACGCCTATGGCTACACCTTC; CDR3 protein: CASYRDAYGYTF